This T cell receptor beta chain was recovered during a study of shared clonotypes between healthy human individuals. Study outcomes and limitations: Shared clonotypes: about 5.3% naive CD4, around 3.7% naive CD8, 2.3% memory CD4, under 0.5% memory CD8. Sharing of clonotypes among donors was expected to vary with sequencing depth.

As regards this clone: Its antigen is not known. Different DNA sequences within this sample yield the same CDR3.

The CDR3 spans 14 residues. V was pared by 6 bases and J by 7 bases, with 6 bases of the junction left unmatched. Germline CDR1 MDHEN, CDR2 SYDVKM. Sorted-subset replicate PCRs used 200 ng of genomic DNA. This amount corresponded to about 30,000 T cell genomes. Assay used: immunoSEQ multiplex PCR; TCRdb lists only in-frame clones, some missing. Here the sample spans 2 million to 2.5 million clones, 92% being singletons. This receptor was taken from a man younger than 35 in good health. Some clones in this sample may be carry-over from other donors' samples. The chain employs TRBV28 and TRBJ1-4, with 9 bases lining up with TRBD1. Sequenced sample: naive CD4+ T cells from PBMCs. Documented subset: CD45RA+ positively selected. The CDR3 DNA sequence: TGTGCCAGCAGCCTGACAGGGGGTCTTGAAAAACTGTTTTTT. Translating it yields CASSLTGGLEKLFF.